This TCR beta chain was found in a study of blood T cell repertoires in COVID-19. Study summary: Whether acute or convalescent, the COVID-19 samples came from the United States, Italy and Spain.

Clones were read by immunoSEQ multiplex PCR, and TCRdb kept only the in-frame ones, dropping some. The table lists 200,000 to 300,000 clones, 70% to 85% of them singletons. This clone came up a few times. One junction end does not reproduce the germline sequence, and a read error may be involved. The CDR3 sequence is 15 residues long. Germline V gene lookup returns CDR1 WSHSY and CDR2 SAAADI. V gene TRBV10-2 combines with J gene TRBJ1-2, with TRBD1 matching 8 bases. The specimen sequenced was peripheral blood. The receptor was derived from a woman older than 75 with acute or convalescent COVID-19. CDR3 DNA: TGCGCCAGCACTGAGCCCAACAGGGGGAAGGATGGCTACACCTTC. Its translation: CASTEPNRGKDGYTF.